The 32 T cell receptor beta chains listed next were all sequenced from one sample in a study of T cells after yellow fever vaccination. MiXCR was run by TCRdb on the 5' RACE reads, yielding one entry per CDR3 protein. Of around 550,000 distinct CDR3 sequences in the sample, 15% to 20% were seen once. This material consisted of PBMCs, taken 15 days after the yellow fever booster vaccination. The receptors derive from a young man who received the YFV17D yellow fever vaccine.

This clonotype was observed a handful of times. The chain recombines TRBV5-1 with TRBJ2-1; D call uncertain. CDR3 length: 17 residues. V was pared by 0 bases and J by 0 bases, with 13 bases between. CDR1 and CDR2 (germline): SGHRS, YFSETQ. CDR3 region: CASSLATGFSSYNEQFF. The CDR3 DNA is TGCGCCAGCAGCTTGGCCACTGGTTTTAGCTCCTACAATGAGCAGTTCTTC.

This clonotype has just a few counts. V is TRBV5-8 and J is TRBJ2-1; D is unclear. Germline V lookup: CDR1 SGHTS, CDR2 YDEGEE. V was shortened by 0 bases and J by 2 bases, with 12 bases between the two germline ends. This CDR3 is built from 16 residues. The chain's CDR3 is CASSLAIRTAYNEQFF. CDR3 DNA: TGTGCCAGCAGCTTGGCCATCAGGACGGCCTACAATGAGCAGTTCTTC.

V gene TRBV5-1 combines with J gene TRBJ1-2, with D uncertain. The CDR3 runs 12 residues. Germline lookup yields CDR1 SGHRS and CDR2 YFSETQ. Trimming removed 1 base from V and 6 bases from J, with 7 bases in between. CDR3 sequence (DNA): TGCGCCAGCAGCTTGATGGGTCATGGCTACACCTTC. As protein: CASSLMGHGYTF.

J is TRBJ2-3 and V is TRBV5-5, with TRBD2 matching 9 bases. The CDR3 has 17 amino acids. Germline V gives CDR1 SGHKS, CDR2 YYEKEE (reference sequence). The V and J ends lost 4 bases and 6 bases, in that order; junction bases with no gene match: 15. CDR3 sequence: CASSSSASGIGGDTQYF. The CDR3 bases are TGTGCCAGCAGCAGTAGTGCTAGCGGGATAGGAGGGGATACGCAGTATTTT.

V gene TRBV30 combines with J gene TRBJ1-1; the D gene is possibly TRBD1 (5 bases). The germline V and J ends were trimmed by 4 bases and 4 bases, with 16 bases remaining between them. The CDR3 contains 14 residues. The germline CDR1 and CDR2 sequences are GTSNPN and SVGIG (reference sequence). This chain's CDR3 is CAWTGRGSLTEAFF. CDR3 DNA: TGTGCCTGGACTGGGAGGGGCTCCCTCACTGAAGCTTTCTTT. Variable domain in full (rest from reference TRBV30 and TRBJ1-1): SQTIHQWPATLVQPVGSPLSLECTVEGTSNPNLYWYRQAAGRGLQLLFYSVGIGQISSEVPQNLSASRPQDRQFILSSKKLLLSDSGFYLCAWTGRGSLTEAFFGQGTRLTVV.

This clonotype was observed a handful of times. The rearrangement uses TRBV12-3 or TRBV12-4 and TRBJ1-1; D not resolved. The V end was cut by 3 bases, the J end by 1 base, with 12 bases between. There are 15 residues in the CDR3. As DNA, the CDR3 is TGTGCCAGCAGTTTCCCACCCCGGGGGAACACTGAAGCTTTCTTT. It encodes CASSFPPRGNTEAFF.

J is TRBJ2-5 and V is TRBV20-1; D is possibly TRBD2 (6 bases). The CDR3 has 14 residues. The V gene's germline CDR1 is DFQATT and CDR2 SNEGSKA (reference sequence). V lost 3 bases and J 5 bases, leaving 16 bases between the germline ends. CDR3 amino acids: CSASERGKRETQYF. CDR3 nucleotide sequence: TGCAGTGCTAGTGAACGGGGGAAGCGCGAGACCCAGTACTTC.

The chain has TRBV29-1 and TRBJ2-1; 10 nucleotides align to TRBD1. Germline V lookup: CDR1 SQVTM, CDR2 ANQGSEA. The CDR3 contains 15 residues. Trimming at V came to 6 bases and at J to 7 bases, leaving 12 bases not matched to a gene. DNA of the CDR3: TGCAGCGTCGAACCCCGGGACAGGGGTGTGAATGAGCAGTTCTTC. Translation gives CSVEPRDRGVNEQFF.

The chain's CDR3 is CASSRYTSGRSNNEQFF. The CDR3 nucleotides are TGTGCCAGCAGTCGCTATACTAGCGGGAGGTCGAACAATGAGCAGTTCTTC. This chain connects TRBV6-1 to TRBJ2-1; 12 nucleotides align to TRBD2. Germline V gene lookup returns CDR1 MNHNS and CDR2 SASEGT. This CDR3 comprises 17 residues. V shed 5 bases and J 5 bases; nucleotides not matched to a gene: 10.

This clonotype was counted only a few times. The chain joins TRBV12-3 or TRBV12-4 to TRBJ2-1, with D possibly being TRBD2 (6 bases). Trimming pared 3 bases from V and 15 bases from J, leaving 18 bases between. The CDR3 spans 13 residues. The DNA for the CDR3 is TGTGCCAGCAGTTTCGCCGGAGGGGTTGATCCGTTCTTC. Amino acids: CASSFAGGVDPFF.

V and J are TRBV7-2 and TRBJ2-1; TRBD2 agrees at 8 bases. CDR1 is SGHTA, CDR2 FQGNSA, per germline. With V trimmed by 1 base and J by 6 bases, 8 bases remained unmatched. This CDR3 has 16 amino acids. This CDR3 is CASSLGGGGRRNEQFF. For the CDR3, the DNA is TGTGCCAGCAGCTTAGGGGGGGGCGGGAGGCGCAATGAGCAGTTCTTC.

This clonotype occurred a few times. The chain uses TRBV5-6 and TRBJ1-3; D might be TRBD1 (5 bases). The V end was cut by 7 bases, the J end by 0 bases, with 11 bases between. Germline V CDR1 and CDR2: SGHDT, YYEEEE. The CDR3 has 14 amino acids. CDR3 region: CASSGGDSGNTIYF. The CDR3 region has the DNA TGTGCCAGCTCCGGAGGGGACTCTGGAAACACCATATATTTT.

This clonotype came up a few times. The chain carries TRBV6-5 and TRBJ2-3; 7 bases are a match to TRBD1. CDR3 length: 17 residues. Looked up from germline, CDR1 is MNHEY and CDR2 is SVGAGI. The V gene end was trimmed by 4 bases and the J gene end by 0 bases; junction bases not matched to a gene: 10. The DNA for the CDR3 is TGTGCCAGCAGTTCCCGACAGGGAACCTTTAGCACAGATACGCAGTATTTT. Translated, it gives CASSSRQGTFSTDTQYF.

The J gene is TRBJ2-1, the V gene TRBV29-1, with D possibly matching TRBD1 (7 bases). CDR1 and CDR2 from the germline V gene are SQVTM and ANQGSEA. There are 15 residues in the CDR3. V dropped 5 bases and J dropped 0 bases, with 14 bases sitting between them. DNA of the CDR3: TGCAGCGTTATTGGAGGGGGCGACTCCTACAATGAGCAGTTCTTC. Its protein product is CSVIGGGDSYNEQFF.

A few counts support this clonotype. The chain links TRBV18 to TRBJ2-5; D unclear. CDR3 length equals 15 residues. The germline V gene has CDR1 KGHSH and CDR2 LQKENI. Trimming cost V 2 bases and J 3 bases, with 13 bases left between them. The CDR3 reads CASSPVRRIEETQYF. In DNA form, the CDR3 reads TGTGCCAGCTCACCAGTCCGGCGGATAGAAGAGACCCAGTACTTC.

This rearrangement joins TRBV7-2 to TRBJ2-3; a possible D gene is TRBD2 (5 bases). From germline, CDR1 is SGHTA and CDR2 FQGNSA. Deletions cut 3 bases from V and 5 bases from J, with 9 bases between. The CDR3 spans 13 residues. The CDR3 reads CASSFNRGDTQYF. The CDR3 bases are TGTGCCAGCAGCTTTAACCGGGGAGATACGCAGTATTTT.

This clonotype showed up just a few times. The chain uses TRBV6-2 or TRBV6-3 and TRBJ2-3, with 7 bases identical to TRBD2. Unmatched junction bases numbered 13, after V lost 7 bases and J lost 0 bases. In germline, CDR1 is MNHEY, CDR2 SVGEGT. The CDR3 is made up of 17 amino acids. The CDR3 sequence is CASIRSGTTQSTDTQYF. The CDR3 DNA sequence: TGTGCCAGCATACGGAGTGGGACTACCCAGAGCACAGATACGCAGTATTTT.

The rearrangement joins TRBV5-6 to TRBJ1-6; 8 bases are shared with TRBD1. Germline V gene data show CDR1 as SGHDT and CDR2 as YYEEEE. The CDR3 loop spans 17 amino acids. The junction had 4 bases not matched to a gene; V was cut back by 0 bases and J by 2 bases. The CDR3 DNA reads TGTGCCAGCAGCTTGGCCGGACAGGGCACCTATAATTCACCCCTCCACTTT. Translated, it gives CASSLAGQGTYNSPLHF.

The rearrangement links TRBV19 to TRBJ2-1; D uncertain. Germline lookup yields CDR1 LNHDA and CDR2 SQIVND (reference sequence). The V end was cut by 4 bases, the J end by 2 bases, with 3 bases between. The CDR3 totals 12 residues. The CDR3 DNA is TGTGCCAGTAGTACCCCCTACAATGAGCAGTTCTTC. Amino acid sequence: CASSTPYNEQFF.

V gene TRBV21-1 combines with J gene TRBJ1-5. TRBV21-1 is a pseudogene locus. CDR3 length: 12 residues. CDR3 protein: CASSKIDQPQHF. CDR3 sequence (DNA): TGTGCCAGCAGCAAAATAGATCAGCCCCAGCATTTT.

This clonotype was recorded a few times. The V call is TRBV3-1, the J call TRBJ2-7, with 8 bases lining up with TRBD2. The V and J ends lost 2 bases and 3 bases, in that order; junction bases with no gene match: 6. The germline V gene encodes CDR1 LGHDT and CDR2 YNNKEL (reference sequence). The CDR3 loop spans 15 amino acids. CDR3 DNA sequence: TGTGCCAGCAGCCAAACTAGCGGAGCGTACTACGAGCAGTACTTC. Translation gives CASSQTSGAYYEQYF.

This chain connects TRBV6-2 or TRBV6-3 to TRBJ2-1; 7 bases are a match to TRBD1. The ends lost 2 bases at V and 5 bases at J; junction bases unmatched: 6. The length of the CDR3 is 15 residues. Germline lookup yields CDR1 MNHEY and CDR2 SVGEGT. The CDR3 loop is CASSYIDRDDNEQFF. The CDR3 nucleotides read TGTGCCAGCAGTTACATAGACAGGGACGACAATGAGCAGTTCTTC.

This clonotype was seen a handful of times. The chain has TRBV5-1 and TRBJ2-3, with D perhaps TRBD1 or TRBD2 (5 bases each). CDR3 size: 13 residues. The V end was cut by 2 bases, the J end by 6 bases, with 10 bases between. CDR1 is SGHRS, CDR2 YFSETQ, per germline. For the CDR3, the DNA is TGCGCCAGCAGCTTTGGGGGTATGGATACGCAGTATTTT. It yields the protein CASSFGGMDTQYF.

This sequence joins TRBV3-1 and TRBJ2-1, with no clear D. The germline V gene has CDR1 LGHDT and CDR2 YNNKEL (reference sequence). CDR3 length: 11 residues. Trimming stripped 6 bases from V and 7 bases from J, with 7 bases between. The CDR3 sequence: CASRHGNEQFF. CDR3 nucleotides: TGTGCCAGCAGGCACGGGAATGAGCAGTTCTTC.

The genes are TRBV12-3 or TRBV12-4 and TRBJ2-5, with unresolved D. Trimming took off 5 bases at V and 7 bases at J, with 11 bases between the two ends. The CDR3 has 12 residues. The CDR3 coding sequence is TGTGCCAGCAGTGGGGATCTAGGGACCCAGTACTTC. Residues: CASSGDLGTQYF.

Only a few counts were recorded for this clonotype. V and J are TRBV5-8 and TRBJ2-7, with D unclear. The CDR3 length is 14 residues. V shed 0 bases and J shed 3 bases, with 10 bases lying between them. In germline, CDR1 is SGHTS, CDR2 YDEGEE. CDR3 loop: CASSLAGPDYEQYF. The CDR3 region has the DNA TGTGCCAGCAGCTTGGCCGGGCCAGACTACGAGCAGTACTTC.

This clonotype was counted a few times. The V gene is TRBV18, the J gene TRBJ1-5; D is perhaps TRBD1 (5 bases). V lost 6 bases, J lost 4 bases, and 16 bases lay in between. Germline CDR1 KGHSH, CDR2 LQKENI. This CDR3 comprises 15 residues. The CDR3 DNA is TGTGCCAGCTCCAAAACAGGCGAACTTAATCAGCCCCAGCATTTT. Its protein is CASSKTGELNQPQHF.

V is TRBV29-1 and J is TRBJ2-7, with TRBD1 identical over 7 bases. V was pared by 7 bases and J by 5 bases, with 14 bases of the junction left unmatched. This CDR3 is built from 14 residues. Germline CDR1 and CDR2: SQVTM and ANQGSEA. The CDR3 protein is CSASPGQARNEQYF. CDR3 bases: TGCAGCGCTAGCCCCGGACAGGCCAGGAACGAGCAGTACTTC.

In this sample, this clonotype turned up a few times. This chain uses TRBV20-1 with TRBJ2-3, with a possible D match to TRBD1 (6 bases). V was clipped by 3 bases and J by 1 base, with 8 bases between them. The CDR3 runs 13 residues. Per the germline V gene, CDR1 is DFQATT and CDR2 is SNEGSKA (reference sequence). CDR3 sequence (DNA): TGCAGTGCTAGGAACAGGGGCACAGATACGCAGTATTTT. Protein: CSARNRGTDTQYF.

The count of this clonotype is one. The chain is built from TRBV25-1 and TRBJ1-6; D not resolved. Germline lookup yields CDR1 MGHDK and CDR2 SYGVNS. The V end lost 6 bases, the J end lost 10 bases, and 7 bases lay between the germline ends. The CDR3 contains 11 residues. The CDR3 loop reads CASRGGSPLHF. CDR3 coding DNA: TGTGCCAGCAGGGGCGGCTCACCCCTCCACTTT.

This clonotype was counted between two and nine times. V is TRBV20-1 and J is TRBJ2-3; 7 bases match TRBD2. V shed 8 bases and J 2 bases; nucleotides not matched to a gene: 10. CDR3 size: 14 residues. Germline V CDR1 and CDR2: DFQATT, SNEGSKA (reference sequence). CDR3 protein: CSCPGAGNTDTQYF. The CDR3 DNA sequence: TGCAGTTGTCCGGGAGCGGGGAACACAGATACGCAGTATTTT.

This clonotype has a handful of counts. V usage is TRBV7-9 and J usage is TRBJ2-2; 8 positions match TRBD1. V shed 3 bases and J 4 bases; nucleotides not matched to a gene: 4. Germline CDR1 is SEHNR and CDR2 is FQNEAQ (reference sequence). The CDR3 runs 15 residues. CDR3 sequence reads: CASSLRGQGTGELFF. The CDR3 DNA sequence: TGTGCCAGCAGCTTGCGAGGACAGGGCACCGGGGAGCTGTTTTTT.